The 15 T cell receptor beta chains below all came from one sample that was sequenced in a study of T-cell memory formation after mild COVID-19. TCRdb re-derived calls from the 5' RACE reads in MiXCR, one entry per CDR3 protein. The sample yields 300,000 to 400,000 distinct CDR3 sequences, roughly 14% seen once. The sample taken for sequencing was PBMCs or a T cell subset sorted from them (not recorded which). The receptors originated from a man aged 18-30 years who had mild COVID-19 (a few samples of this study predate the infection). Cell type and time point are not known.

This clonotype was counted between two and nine times. This sequence joins TRBV28 and TRBJ1-2; 9 bases fit TRBD1. The CDR3 sequence is 14 residues long. Germline CDR1 and CDR2: MDHEN and SYDVKM. The V gene end was trimmed by 5 bases and the J gene end by 6 bases; junction bases not matched to a gene: 7. In nucleotides, the CDR3 is TGTGCCAGCAGTCATAGGACAGGGGCCCATGGCTACACCTTC. It yields the protein CASSHRTGAHGYTF.

The chain recombines TRBV7-9 with TRBJ2-5, with 8 bases identical to TRBD1. CDR3 length equals 15 residues. V lost 5 bases, J lost 4 bases, and 9 bases stayed unmatched. CDR1 is SEHNR, CDR2 FQNEAQ, per germline (reference sequence). For the CDR3, the DNA is TGTGCCAGCAGCACCCTCGGGACAGGCGGAGAGACCCAGTACTTC. This encodes CASSTLGTGGETQYF.

This clonotype was seen only a few times. V is TRBV7-3 and J is TRBJ1-1; D unclear. This CDR3 spans 13 amino acids. Trimming stripped 6 bases from V and 1 base from J, with 9 bases between. Per the germline V gene, CDR1 is SGHTA and CDR2 is FQGTGA. CDR3 sequence (DNA): TGTGCCAGCAGTCGGGTTAAGAACACTGAAGCTTTCTTT. Its protein is CASSRVKNTEAFF.

This clonotype occurred once. The CDR3 sequence: CASSQTGTATYEQYF. The CDR3, as DNA: TGTGCCAGCAGCCAAACCGGGACCGCGACCTACGAGCAGTACTTC. This chain links TRBV3-1 with TRBJ2-7; TRBD1 or TRBD2 may be the D gene (5 bases each). This CDR3 region has 15 residues. Trimming took 2 bases from V and 2 from J, leaving 13 bases between them. The germline gives CDR1 LGHDT, CDR2 YNNKEL (reference sequence).

The gene calls are TRBV18 and TRBJ1-3; D unclear. Per germline, CDR1 KGHSH and CDR2 LQKENI. V lost 3 bases and J 1 base, leaving 10 bases between the germline ends. The CDR3 is 15 residues long. The CDR3 sequence is CASSPNQRSGNTIYF. The CDR3 nucleotides read TGTGCCAGCTCACCGAACCAGCGATCTGGAAACACCATATATTTT.

This clonotype showed up just a few times. This rearrangement joins TRBV5-6 to TRBJ2-7, with a weak D call TRBD1 (6 bases). This CDR3 comprises 14 residues. V lost 6 bases, J lost 2 bases, and 15 bases lay in between. CDR1 is SGHDT, CDR2 YYEEEE, per germline. The CDR3 DNA sequence: TGTGCCAGCAACTTACAACAGGGTACCTACGAGCAGTACTTC. Translated: CASNLQQGTYEQYF.

In regard to this clonotype: Sequence at one end of the junction differs from germline and may be a read error. V gene TRBV7-2 combines with J gene TRBJ1-2; possibly TRBD1 for D (5 bases). Per the germline V gene, CDR1 is SGHTA and CDR2 is FQGNSA. CDR3 length: 14 residues. CDR3 protein: CASSLAQGPGGHTF. For the CDR3, the DNA is TGTGCCAGCAGCTTAGCGCAGGGTCCGGGTGGCCACACCTTC.

In this sample, this clonotype turned up once. The V and J genes are TRBV18 and TRBJ2-3, with 10 positions matching TRBD1. V was clipped by 3 bases and J by 5 bases; unmatched bases: 5. The V gene's germline CDR1 is KGHSH and CDR2 LQKENI. The CDR3 has 15 residues. For the CDR3, the DNA is TGTGCCAGCTCACCCCCCCGGACAGGGGGAGATACGCAGTATTTT. This gives the protein CASSPPRTGGDTQYF.

This clonotype was seen more than once but under ten times. The V and J genes are TRBV20-1 and TRBJ2-5, with TRBD1 identical over 9 bases. CDR1 and CDR2 (germline): DFQATT, SNEGSKA (reference sequence). V was pared by 7 bases and J by 4 bases, with 7 bases of the junction left unmatched. The CDR3 has 13 residues. CDR3 region: CSVRTGVLETQYF. CDR3 DNA sequence: TGCAGTGTTAGGACAGGGGTATTAGAGACCCAGTACTTC.

This clonotype appeared a few times. V is TRBV5-5 and J is TRBJ2-7; D could derive from TRBD1 or TRBD2 (7 bases each). V was pared by 7 bases and J by 1 base, with 15 bases between. The CDR3 runs 14 residues. Germline V lookup: CDR1 SGHKS, CDR2 YYEKEE (reference sequence). DNA of the CDR3: TGTGCCAGCGGATGCAGGGGGGGTTCCTACGAGCAGTACGTC. Translated: CASGCRGGSYEQYV.

This clonotype appeared a few times. The genes are TRBV15 and TRBJ1-1; 8 nucleotides align to TRBD1. V shed 5 bases, J shed 4 bases, and the junction held 3 bases outside the gene matches. This CDR3 comprises 13 residues. Germline values: CDR1 LNHNV, CDR2 YYDKDF (reference sequence). The CDR3 nucleotides read TGTGCCACCAGCCTCCAGGGGGCCACTGAAGCTTTCTTT. This gives the protein CATSLQGATEAFF.

The rearrangement uses TRBV6-6 and TRBJ1-2; 11 positions agree with TRBD1. Germline CDR1 reads MNHNY; CDR2 reads SVGAGI (reference sequence). CDR3 size: 16 residues. Germline trimming cut 5 bases from V and 6 bases from J; bases unmatched to any gene: 11. The CDR3 region has the DNA TGTGCCAGCAGTCCGCGGACAGGGGGCGGTCTTGATGGCTACACCTTC. Translated: CASSPRTGGGLDGYTF.

Many counts were recorded for this clonotype. This chain uses TRBV4-3 with TRBJ1-2, with no clear D. This CDR3 region has 14 residues. Germline V gene lookup returns CDR1 LGHNA and CDR2 YSLEER. V shed 1 base and J shed 2 bases, with 8 bases lying between them. CDR3 residues: CASSQVLQNYGYTF. Written as DNA, the CDR3 is TGCGCCAGCAGCCAAGTCCTGCAGAACTATGGCTACACCTTC.

This clonotype turned up a few times. The rearrangement uses TRBV7-8 and TRBJ2-5; 7 nucleotides align to TRBD1. Per the germline V gene, CDR1 is SGHVS and CDR2 is FQNEAQ. This CDR3 has 17 amino acids. Trimming cost V 5 bases and J 3 bases; bases outside gene matches: 15. The CDR3 spells CASSLDQKGASEETQYF. The DNA for the CDR3 is TGTGCCAGCAGCCTAGACCAGAAGGGGGCTTCTGAAGAGACCCAGTACTTC. Full variable domain (remainder filled in from reference TRBV7-8 and TRBJ2-5): GAGVSQSPRYKVAKRGQDVALRCDPISGHVSLFWYQQALGQGPEFLTYFQNEAQLDKSGLPSDRFFAERPEGSVSTLKIQRTQQEDSAVYLCASSLDQKGASEETQYFGPGTRLLVL.

This clonotype occurred a few times. The gene calls are TRBV6-5 and TRBJ1-1; D unresolved. Per the germline V gene, CDR1 is MNHEY and CDR2 is SVGAGI. The germline V and J ends were trimmed by 0 bases and 1 base, with 9 bases remaining between them. The CDR3 is made up of 15 amino acids. The CDR3 nucleotides read TGTGCCAGCAGTTACTCGAACAGCGGGAACACTGAAGCTTTCTTT. Amino acids: CASSYSNSGNTEAFF.